Below, 27 T cell receptor beta chains from the same sample are listed, as sequenced in a study of graft-versus-host responses after intestinal transplantation. Antigens for these TCRs are unknown. Measured with immunoSEQ multiplex PCR; TCRdb has only the in-frame clones, and not every one. Counted here are some 100,000 clones, roughly 90% occurring once; the ten biggest clones make up roughly 0.069%. The sequenced sample was unstimulated CD8+ T cells sorted from spleen or lymph node cells, obtained before transplant. The receptors stem from a human donor who was the organ donor for an intestinal transplant.

The chain recombines TRBV9 with TRBJ2-7, with TRBD1 as a possible D gene (6 bases). CDR3 size: 13 residues. Germline values: CDR1 SGDLS, CDR2 YYNGEE. Trimming stripped 2 bases from V and 7 bases from J, with 13 bases between. The CDR3 reads CASSVGQSWEQYF. CDR3 DNA: TGTGCCAGCAGCGTGGGACAATCATGGGAGCAGTACTTC.

The chain carries TRBV7-9 and TRBJ2-7, with D possibly TRBD1 on 6 matching bases. Trimming stripped 1 base from V and 6 bases from J, with 10 bases between. CDR1 and CDR2 from the germline V gene are SEHNR and FQNEAQ (reference sequence). The CDR3 consists of 13 residues. The DNA for the CDR3 is TGTGCCAGCAGCTTAGAACAGGGTTTCGAGCAGTACTTC. This translates into CASSLEQGFEQYF.

CDR3 protein: CASSGGWETQYF. The CDR3 DNA follows: TGTGCCAGCAGCGGAGGGTGGGAGACCCAGTACTTC. The chain joins TRBV7-9 to TRBJ2-5; D may be TRBD2 (6 bases). Germline V lookup: CDR1 SEHNR, CDR2 FQNEAQ (reference sequence). CDR3 length: 12 amino acids. The germline V and J ends were trimmed by 5 bases and 5 bases, with 9 bases remaining between them. Combining the CDR3 with reference TRBV7-9 and TRBJ2-5 gives the whole variable domain DTGVSQNPRHKITKRGQNVTFRCDPISEHNRLYWYRQTLGQGPEFLTYFQNEAQLEKSRLLSDRFSAERPKGSFSTLEIQRTEQGDSAMYLCASSGGWETQYFGPGTRLLVL.

The chain combines TRBV4-1 with TRBJ2-7; TRBD1 might be the D (5 bases). CDR1 and CDR2 from the germline V gene are MGHRA and YSYEKL. V lost 0 bases, J lost 2 bases, and 11 bases lay in between. This CDR3 is 15 amino acids long. CDR3 DNA sequence: TGCGCCAGCAGCCAAGAGTCTGTACAGGCCTACGAGCAGTACTTC. Translated: CASSQESVQAYEQYF.

This clone was seen only once. This chain links TRBV7-7 with TRBJ2-5; possibly TRBD2 for D (5 bases). V lost 5 bases and J lost 7, with 14 bases in between. Germline CDR1 SSHAT, CDR2 FNYEAQ (reference sequence). This CDR3 spans 13 amino acids. CDR3 amino acids: CASSPPEDGTQYF. The CDR3 DNA follows: TGTGCCAGCAGCCCGCCGGAGGATGGGACCCAGTACTTC.

V usage is TRBV11-2 and J usage is TRBJ2-3, with D possibly matching TRBD2 (5 bases). V was trimmed by 8 bases and J by 1 base, leaving 13 bases between them. The CDR3 has 14 amino acids. Germline CDR1 SGHAT, CDR2 FQNNGV. The CDR3 coding sequence is TGTGCCAGCTTCGACTGGCGGGGCACAGATACGCAGTATTTT. This codes for CASFDWRGTDTQYF. Full variable domain (outside the CDR3, taken from reference TRBV11-2 and TRBJ2-3): EAGVAQSPRYKIIEKRQSVAFWCNPISGHATLYWYQQILGQGPKLLIQFQNNGVVDDSQLPKDRFSAERLKGVDSTLKIQPAKLEDSAVYLCASFDWRGTDTQYFGPGTRLTVL.

The chain carries TRBV27 and TRBJ2-7, with D possibly matching TRBD2 (6 bases). CDR1 is MNHEY and CDR2 is SMNVEV in the germline V gene (reference sequence). The CDR3 covers 15 residues. V shed 2 bases and J shed 2 bases, with 13 bases lying between them. Written as DNA, the CDR3 is TGTGCCAGCAGTTTAGGGACTCGAGAACCCTACGAGCAGTACTTC. Its translation is CASSLGTREPYEQYF.

The V gene is TRBV11-2, the J gene TRBJ2-7; 7 bases align to TRBD1. CDR3 size: 16 residues. V was pared by 5 bases and J by 3 bases, with 13 bases of the junction left unmatched. Germline CDR1 reads SGHAT; CDR2 reads FQNNGV. In nucleotides, the CDR3 is TGTGCCAGCAGCCAACCCTCCGACAGGGTGAGCTACGAGCAGTACTTC. Protein sequence: CASSQPSDRVSYEQYF. The variable domain in full, with the rest retrieved from reference TRBV11-2 and TRBJ2-7, is EAGVAQSPRYKIIEKRQSVAFWCNPISGHATLYWYQQILGQGPKLLIQFQNNGVVDDSQLPKDRFSAERLKGVDSTLKIQPAKLEDSAVYLCASSQPSDRVSYEQYFGPGTRLTVT.

The gene calls are TRBV4-1 and TRBJ2-7, with TRBD2 matching over 7 bases. Germline trimming cut 0 bases from V and 2 bases from J; bases unmatched to any gene: 1. CDR1 is MGHRA, CDR2 YSYEKL, per germline. The CDR3 is 14 residues long. As DNA, the CDR3 is TGCGCCAGCAGCCAAGATGGGGGGGCCTACGAGCAGTACTTC. Protein: CASSQDGGAYEQYF.

This chain uses TRBV10-3 with TRBJ2-3; 10 bases line up with TRBD2. The CDR3 totals 19 residues. With 5 bases clipped from V and 2 bases from J, the junction kept 16 bases outside the gene matches. Germline CDR1 and CDR2: ENHRY and SYGVKD. This CDR3 reads CAISSLTFLAGVITDTQYF. CDR3 coding DNA: TGTGCCATCAGTTCTCTCACGTTCCTAGCGGGGGTTATCACAGATACGCAGTATTTT.

This clone was picked up one time. The gene calls are TRBV19 and TRBJ2-6, with no clear D. The CDR3 contains 17 residues. Germline V CDR1 and CDR2: LNHDA, SQIVND (reference sequence). With 4 bases removed from V and 0 bases from J, the gap between germline ends came to 13 bases. The CDR3 spells CASSNLPQVSGANVLTF. CDR3 coding DNA: TGTGCCAGTAGTAACCTACCTCAGGTCTCTGGGGCCAACGTCCTGACTTTC.

The chain links TRBV13 to TRBJ2-7; D is uncertain. This CDR3 has 12 residues. Trimming shortened V by 1 base and J by 5 bases, and 6 bases separated the two germline ends. Germline CDR1 and CDR2: PRHDT and FYEKMQ (reference sequence). The CDR3: CASSLVADEQYF. In DNA form, the CDR3 reads TGTGCCAGCAGCTTAGTCGCAGACGAGCAGTACTTC.

The chain is built from TRBV4-2 and TRBJ2-7; D not resolved. The V end lost 1 base, the J end lost 3 bases, and 7 bases lay between the germline ends. Germline CDR1 is LGHNA and CDR2 is YNFKEQ. The CDR3 spans 13 residues. CDR3 region: CASSQVLSYEQYF. Here the CDR3 DNA reads TGTGCCAGCAGCCAAGTCTTGAGCTACGAGCAGTACTTC.

The V gene is TRBV6-6, the J gene TRBJ2-7; 7 bases line up with TRBD2. Germline CDR1 and CDR2: MNHNY and SVGAGI (reference sequence). J lost 2 bases, V lost 6 bases, and 7 bases had no gene match. This CDR3 has 14 amino acids. The CDR3 nucleotides read TGTGCCAGCAGCCATAGCGGGCTGGCCTACGAGCAGTACTTC. Its translation is CASSHSGLAYEQYF.

Here the CDR3 reads CASSLVAAGTDTQYF. CDR3 coding DNA: TGTGCCAGCAGCTTAGTCGCGGCAGGCACAGATACGCAGTATTTT. The chain recombines TRBV7-6 with TRBJ2-3; D remains unclear. The germline gives CDR1 SGHVS, CDR2 FNYEAQ. CDR3 length equals 15 residues. Trimming left V 1 base short and J 1 base short, with 9 bases between.

The chain couples TRBV6-1 to TRBJ2-7; the D gene is possibly TRBD1 (6 bases). The CDR3 length is 16 residues. Germline-derived CDR1 and CDR2 are MNHNS and SASEGT. Trimming removed 3 bases from V and 4 bases from J, with 19 bases in between. In DNA, the CDR3 is TGTGCCAGCAGTGATCAGGGGACACGATGGATGTACGAGCAGTACTTC. This translates into CASSDQGTRWMYEQYF.

This clone appeared once. The chain carries TRBV13 and TRBJ2-3; D gene ambiguous. The CDR3 has 11 amino acids. Germline V CDR1 and CDR2: PRHDT, FYEKMQ (reference sequence). The V end lost 4 bases, the J end lost 5 bases, and 4 bases lay between the germline ends. As DNA, the CDR3 is TGTGCCAGCAGCTCACAAGATACGCAGTATTTT. This sequence encodes CASSSQDTQYF.

The chain combines TRBV6-5 with TRBJ1-3; D is uncertain. CDR1 MNHEY and CDR2 SVGAGI come from the germline V gene. The CDR3 sequence is 16 residues long. The V end was cut by 2 bases, the J end by 3 bases, with 14 bases between. The CDR3, as DNA: TGTGCCAGCAGTTACAGTCCAAACATTGGTGGAAACACCATATATTTT. This gives the protein CASSYSPNIGGNTIYF.

The V call is TRBV15, the J call TRBJ2-7; TRBD2 is a possible D gene (5 bases). The CDR3 loop spans 17 amino acids. V lost 0 bases and J lost 3, with 18 bases in between. Germline CDR1 LNHNV, CDR2 YYDKDF (reference sequence). The CDR3 nucleotides read TGTGCCACCAGCAGAGAGCCGAGGAGGTGGATCATCTACGAGCAGTACTTC. This gives the protein CATSREPRRWIIYEQYF.

The chain has TRBV20-1 and TRBJ2-7; TRBD2 might be the D (6 bases). Trimming shortened V by 3 bases and J by 7 bases, and 10 bases separated the two germline ends. The V gene's germline CDR1 is DFQATT and CDR2 SNEGSKA (reference sequence). The CDR3 spans 11 residues. CDR3 residues: CSARGGREQYF. The CDR3, as DNA: TGCAGTGCTAGGGGGGGTAGGGAGCAGTACTTC.

J is TRBJ2-1 and V is TRBV29-1; 11 positions agree with TRBD2. Trimming cost V 4 bases and J 4 bases; bases outside gene matches: 9. Germline assignment: CDR1 SQVTM and CDR2 ANQGSEA. The CDR3 has 16 amino acids. CDR3 sequence reads: CSVGLAGPTPYNEQFF. CDR3 coding DNA: TGCAGCGTTGGACTAGCGGGACCAACCCCATACAATGAGCAGTTCTTC.

This rearrangement joins TRBV5-1 to TRBJ2-1; 7 bases map to TRBD2. J was trimmed by 2 bases and V by 2 bases; bases with no gene match: 4. CDR3 length: 15 residues. The germline CDR1 and CDR2 sequences are SGHRS and YFSETQ. CDR3 protein: CASSLGAGAYNEQFF. CDR3 nucleotide sequence: TGCGCCAGCAGCTTAGGGGCGGGGGCCTACAATGAGCAGTTCTTC.

J is TRBJ1-4 and V is TRBV25-1, with D possibly matching TRBD1 (6 bases). The germline V gene encodes CDR1 MGHDK and CDR2 SYGVNS. V was pared by 3 bases and J by 4 bases, with 15 bases between. This CDR3 is 16 amino acids long. CDR3 loop: CASSDLLDSYNEKLFF. The CDR3 region has the DNA TGTGCCAGCAGTGACTTACTGGACAGTTATAATGAAAAACTGTTTTTT. The whole variable domain, filled in from reference TRBV25-1 and TRBJ1-4, reads EADIYQTPRYLVIGTGKKITLECSQTMGHDKMYWYQQDPGMELHLIHYSYGVNSTEKGDLSSESTVSRIRTEHFPLTLESARPSHTSQYLCASSDLLDSYNEKLFFGSGTQLSVL.

The chain combines TRBV9 with TRBJ2-5; D possibly corresponds to TRBD2 (6 bases). V was cut by 0 bases and J by 1 base, with 10 bases left in between. The germline CDR1 and CDR2 sequences are SGDLS and YYNGEE. The CDR3 consists of 15 residues. DNA for the CDR3: TGTGCCAGCAGCGTAGGTGGAGGGACCCAAGAGACCCAGTACTTC. Its protein product is CASSVGGGTQETQYF.

The J gene is TRBJ2-7, the V gene TRBV7-2; 11 bases map to TRBD1. The CDR3 is made up of 14 amino acids. Germline-derived CDR1 and CDR2 are SGHTA and FQGNSA. V lost 5 bases to trimming and J lost 2 bases; unmatched junction nucleotides: 2. The CDR3 protein is CASSLGQGAYEQYF. The CDR3 DNA sequence: TGTGCCAGCAGCCTGGGACAGGGGGCCTACGAGCAGTACTTC.

J is TRBJ2-1 and V is TRBV7-6, with D possibly matching TRBD1 (6 bases). The CDR3 is 14 amino acids. Germline-derived CDR1 and CDR2 are SGHVS and FNYEAQ. V was shortened by 0 bases and J by 4 bases, with 7 bases between the two germline ends. The CDR3 protein is CASSLAGTYNEQFF. The DNA of the CDR3 is TGTGCCAGCAGCTTAGCCGGGACATACAATGAGCAGTTCTTC.

The chain is built from TRBV5-1 and TRBJ2-7; 9 bases line up with TRBD1. The CDR3 has 19 amino acids. Germline CDR1 reads SGHRS; CDR2 reads YFSETQ. Trimming took 4 bases from V and 0 from J; bases not matched to a gene: 17. This chain's CDR3 is CASSLNLDRGTLSSYEQYF. CDR3 coding DNA: TGCGCCAGCAGCCTCAACCTGGACAGGGGAACATTAAGCTCCTACGAGCAGTACTTC.